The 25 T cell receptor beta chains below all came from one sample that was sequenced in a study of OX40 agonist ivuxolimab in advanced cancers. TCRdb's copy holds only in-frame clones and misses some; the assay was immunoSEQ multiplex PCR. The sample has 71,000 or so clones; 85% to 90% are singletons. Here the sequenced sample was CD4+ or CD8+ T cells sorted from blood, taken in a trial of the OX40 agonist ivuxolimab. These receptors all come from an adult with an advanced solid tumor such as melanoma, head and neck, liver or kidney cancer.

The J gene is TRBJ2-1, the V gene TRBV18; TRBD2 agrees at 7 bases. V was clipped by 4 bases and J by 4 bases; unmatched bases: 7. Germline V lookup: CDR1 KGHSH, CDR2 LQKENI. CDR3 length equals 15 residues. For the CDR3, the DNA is TGTGCCAGCTCACAAACTAGCGAGTTGTACAATGAGCAGTTCTTC. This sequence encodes CASSQTSELYNEQFF.

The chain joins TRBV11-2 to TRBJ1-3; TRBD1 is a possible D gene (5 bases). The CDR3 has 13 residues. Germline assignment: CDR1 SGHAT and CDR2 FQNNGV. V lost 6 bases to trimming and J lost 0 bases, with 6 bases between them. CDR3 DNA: TGTGCCAGCAGACAGGCCTCTGGAAACACCATATATTTT. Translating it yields CASRQASGNTIYF.

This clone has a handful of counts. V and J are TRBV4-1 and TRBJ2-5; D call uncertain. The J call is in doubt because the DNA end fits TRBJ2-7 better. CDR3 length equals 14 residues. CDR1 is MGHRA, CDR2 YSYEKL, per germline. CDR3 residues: CASSRLVGGREQYF. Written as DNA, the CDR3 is TGCGCCAGCAGCCGGCTGGTAGGCGGACGCGAGCAGTACTTC.

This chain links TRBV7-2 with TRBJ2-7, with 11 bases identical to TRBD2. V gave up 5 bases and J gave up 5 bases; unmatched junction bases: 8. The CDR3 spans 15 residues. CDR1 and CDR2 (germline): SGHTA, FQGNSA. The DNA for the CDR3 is TGTGCCAGCAGCGTCACTAGCGGGAGCCTTGACGAGCAGTACTTC. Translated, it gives CASSVTSGSLDEQYF.

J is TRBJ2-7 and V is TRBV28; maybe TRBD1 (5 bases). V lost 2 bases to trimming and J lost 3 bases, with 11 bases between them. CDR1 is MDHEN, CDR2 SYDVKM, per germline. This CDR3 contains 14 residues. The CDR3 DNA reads TGTGCCAGCAGTTTACCGACAGCCCACTACGAGCAGTACTTC. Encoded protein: CASSLPTAHYEQYF.

This CDR3 reads CASSPGRSIYGYTF. DNA for the CDR3: TGTGCCAGCAGTCCTGGACGGTCTATCTATGGCTACACCTTC. The chain employs TRBV28 and TRBJ1-2; D is unresolved. V lost 5 bases and J 4 bases, leaving 14 bases between the germline ends. This CDR3 spans 14 amino acids. CDR1 is MDHEN and CDR2 is SYDVKM in the germline V gene.

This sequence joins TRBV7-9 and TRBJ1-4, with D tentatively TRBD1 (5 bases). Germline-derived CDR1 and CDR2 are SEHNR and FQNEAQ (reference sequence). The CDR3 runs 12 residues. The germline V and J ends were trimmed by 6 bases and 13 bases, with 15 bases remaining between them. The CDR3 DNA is TGTGCCAGCAGTCCCCAGGGCACCCTACTGTTTTTT. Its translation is CASSPQGTLLFF.

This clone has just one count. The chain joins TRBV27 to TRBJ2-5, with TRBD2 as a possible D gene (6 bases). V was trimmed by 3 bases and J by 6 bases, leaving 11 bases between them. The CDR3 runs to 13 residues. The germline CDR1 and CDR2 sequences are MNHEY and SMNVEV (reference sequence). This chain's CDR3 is CASSLGGVKTQYF. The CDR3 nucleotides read TGTGCCAGCAGTTTGGGGGGTGTAAAGACCCAGTACTTC.

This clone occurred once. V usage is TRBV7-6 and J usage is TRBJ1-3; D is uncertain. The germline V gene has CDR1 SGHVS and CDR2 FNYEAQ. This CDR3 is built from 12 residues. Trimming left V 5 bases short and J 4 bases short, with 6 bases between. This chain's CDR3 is CASSPQGNTIYF. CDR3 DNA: TGTGCCAGCAGCCCTCAGGGAAACACCATATATTTT.

This CDR3 is CAISESQGAGEKLFF. Written as DNA, the CDR3 is TGTGCCATCAGTGAGTCCCAGGGGGCGGGTGAAAAACTGTTTTTT. The chain employs TRBV10-3 and TRBJ1-4; TRBD1 agrees at 8 bases. J was trimmed by 7 bases and V by 0 bases; bases with no gene match: 4. There are 15 residues in the CDR3. The germline V gene has CDR1 ENHRY and CDR2 SYGVKD.

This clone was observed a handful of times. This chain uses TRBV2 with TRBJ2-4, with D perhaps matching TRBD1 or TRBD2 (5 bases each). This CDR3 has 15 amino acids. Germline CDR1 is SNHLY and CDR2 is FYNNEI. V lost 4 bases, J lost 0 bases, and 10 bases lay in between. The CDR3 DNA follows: TGTGCCAGCAGTGTGGGGGAAGAAGCCAAAAACATTCAGTACTTC. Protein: CASSVGEEAKNIQYF. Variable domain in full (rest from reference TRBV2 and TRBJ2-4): EPEVTQTPSHQVTQMGQEVILRCVPISNHLYFYWYRQILGQKVEFLVSFYNNEISEKSEIFDDQFSVERPDGSNFTLKIRSTKLEDSAMYFCASSVGEEAKNIQYFGAGTRLSVL.

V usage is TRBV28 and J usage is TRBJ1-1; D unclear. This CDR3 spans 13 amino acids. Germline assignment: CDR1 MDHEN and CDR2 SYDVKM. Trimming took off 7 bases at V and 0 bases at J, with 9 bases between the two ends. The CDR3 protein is CASTKPVNTEAFF. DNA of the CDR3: TGTGCCAGCACCAAACCGGTGAACACTGAAGCTTTCTTT. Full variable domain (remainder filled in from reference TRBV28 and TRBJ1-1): DVKVTQSSRYLVKRTGEKVFLECVQDMDHENMFWYRQDPGLGLRLIYFSYDVKMKEKGDIPEGYSVSREKKERFSLILESASTNQTSMYLCASTKPVNTEAFFGQGTRLTVV.

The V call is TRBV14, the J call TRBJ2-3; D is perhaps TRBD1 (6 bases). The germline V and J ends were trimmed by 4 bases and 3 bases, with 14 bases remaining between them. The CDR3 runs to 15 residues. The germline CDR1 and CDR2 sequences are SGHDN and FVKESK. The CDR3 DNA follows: TGTGCCAGCAGCCTGACAGGTTCGAGAACAGATACGCAGTATTTT. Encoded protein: CASSLTGSRTDTQYF.

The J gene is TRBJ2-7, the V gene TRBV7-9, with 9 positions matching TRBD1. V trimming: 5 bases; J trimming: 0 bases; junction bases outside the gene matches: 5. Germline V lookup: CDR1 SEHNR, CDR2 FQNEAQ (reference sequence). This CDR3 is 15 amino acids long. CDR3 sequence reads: CASSPQGAISYEQYF. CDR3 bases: TGTGCCAGCAGCCCACAGGGGGCGATCTCCTACGAGCAGTACTTC.

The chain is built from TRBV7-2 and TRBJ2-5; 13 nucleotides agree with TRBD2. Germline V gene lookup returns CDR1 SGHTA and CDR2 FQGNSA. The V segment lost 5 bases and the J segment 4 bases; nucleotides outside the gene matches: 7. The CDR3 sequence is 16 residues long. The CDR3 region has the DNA TGTGCCAGCAGCCGAGGACTAGCGGGAGTACGAGAGACCCAGTACTTC. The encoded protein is CASSRGLAGVRETQYF.

CDR3 sequence: CASSPGTSGRRDEQYF. The CDR3 region has the DNA TGTGCCAGCTCTCCCGGGACTAGCGGACGCAGGGACGAGCAGTACTTC. The chain couples TRBV18 to TRBJ2-5, with 11 nucleotides matching TRBD2. Near its end, the DNA agrees better with TRBJ2-7, so the J call may be wrong. Germline V gene data show CDR1 as KGHSH and CDR2 as LQKENI. The CDR3 totals 16 residues.

The CDR3 DNA is TGTGCCAGCAGCTTAGTTCTAGACACAGATACGCAGTATTTT. Translation: CASSLVLDTDTQYF. The chain recombines TRBV11-2 with TRBJ2-3; D gene unclear. Germline assignment: CDR1 SGHAT and CDR2 FQNNGV. Trimming stripped 1 base from V and 2 bases from J, with 7 bases between. The CDR3 consists of 14 residues.

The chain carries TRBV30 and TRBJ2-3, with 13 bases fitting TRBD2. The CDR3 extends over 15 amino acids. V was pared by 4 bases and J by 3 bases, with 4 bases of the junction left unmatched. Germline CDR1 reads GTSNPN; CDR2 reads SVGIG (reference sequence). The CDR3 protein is CAWTSTSGRTDTQYF. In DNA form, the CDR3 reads TGTGCCTGGACCTCGACTAGCGGGAGGACAGATACGCAGTATTTT.

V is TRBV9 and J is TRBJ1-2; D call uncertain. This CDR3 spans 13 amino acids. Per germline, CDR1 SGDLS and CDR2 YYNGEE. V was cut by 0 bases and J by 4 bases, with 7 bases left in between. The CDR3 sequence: CASSVGGSYGYTF. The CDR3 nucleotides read TGTGCCAGCAGCGTAGGGGGATCCTATGGCTACACCTTC.

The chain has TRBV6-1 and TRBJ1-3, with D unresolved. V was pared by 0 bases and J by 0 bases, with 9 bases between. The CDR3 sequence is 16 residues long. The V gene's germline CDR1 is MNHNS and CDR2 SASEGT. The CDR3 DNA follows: TGTGCCAGCAGTGAAGCGTTGCGGAGCTCTGGAAACACCATATATTTT. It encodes CASSEALRSSGNTIYF.

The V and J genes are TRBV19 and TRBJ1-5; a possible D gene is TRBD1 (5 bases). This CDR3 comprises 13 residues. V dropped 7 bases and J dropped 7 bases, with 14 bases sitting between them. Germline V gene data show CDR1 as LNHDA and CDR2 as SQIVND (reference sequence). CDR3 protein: CASNMRGGQPQHF. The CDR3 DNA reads TGTGCCAGTAATATGAGGGGTGGGCAGCCCCAGCATTTT.

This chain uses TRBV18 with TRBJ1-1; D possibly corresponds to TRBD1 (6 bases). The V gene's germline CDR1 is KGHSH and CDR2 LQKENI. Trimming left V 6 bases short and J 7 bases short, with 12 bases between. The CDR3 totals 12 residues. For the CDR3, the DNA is TGTGCCAGCTCTACCGGGGGCCTTGAAGCTTTCTTT. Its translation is CASSTGGLEAFF. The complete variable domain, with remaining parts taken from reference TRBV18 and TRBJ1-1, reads NAGVMQNPRHLVRRRGQEARLRCSPMKGHSHVYWYRQLPEEGLKFMVYLQKENIIDESGMPKERFSAEFPKEGPSILRIQQVVRGDSAAYFCASSTGGLEAFFGQGTRLTVV.

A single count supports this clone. The CDR3 region has the DNA TGTGCCAGCAGCGGTAGCGGTTATACCTACAATGAGCAGTTCTTC. It translates to CASSGSGYTYNEQFF. V gene TRBV27 combines with J gene TRBJ2-1; D may be TRBD2 (6 bases). Germline-derived CDR1 and CDR2 are MNHEY and SMNVEV (reference sequence). The CDR3 runs 15 residues. The germline V and J ends were trimmed by 6 bases and 2 bases, with 14 bases remaining between them.

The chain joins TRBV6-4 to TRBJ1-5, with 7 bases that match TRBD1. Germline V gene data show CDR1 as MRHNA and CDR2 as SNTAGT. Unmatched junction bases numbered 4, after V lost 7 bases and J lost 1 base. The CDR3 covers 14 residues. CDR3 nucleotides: TGTGCCAGCACTTTACAGGGGAGCAATCAGCCCCAGCATTTT. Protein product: CASTLQGSNQPQHF.

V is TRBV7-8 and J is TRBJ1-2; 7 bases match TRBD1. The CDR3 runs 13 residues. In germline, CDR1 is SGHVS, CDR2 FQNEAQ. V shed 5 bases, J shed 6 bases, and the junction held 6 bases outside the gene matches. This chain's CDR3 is CASSRDRDHGYTF. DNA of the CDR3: TGTGCCAGCAGCCGAGACAGGGACCATGGCTACACCTTC. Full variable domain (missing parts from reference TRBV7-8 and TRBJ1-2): GAGVSQSPRYKVAKRGQDVALRCDPISGHVSLFWYQQALGQGPEFLTYFQNEAQLDKSGLPSDRFFAERPEGSVSTLKIQRTQQEDSAVYLCASSRDRDHGYTFGSGTRLTVV.